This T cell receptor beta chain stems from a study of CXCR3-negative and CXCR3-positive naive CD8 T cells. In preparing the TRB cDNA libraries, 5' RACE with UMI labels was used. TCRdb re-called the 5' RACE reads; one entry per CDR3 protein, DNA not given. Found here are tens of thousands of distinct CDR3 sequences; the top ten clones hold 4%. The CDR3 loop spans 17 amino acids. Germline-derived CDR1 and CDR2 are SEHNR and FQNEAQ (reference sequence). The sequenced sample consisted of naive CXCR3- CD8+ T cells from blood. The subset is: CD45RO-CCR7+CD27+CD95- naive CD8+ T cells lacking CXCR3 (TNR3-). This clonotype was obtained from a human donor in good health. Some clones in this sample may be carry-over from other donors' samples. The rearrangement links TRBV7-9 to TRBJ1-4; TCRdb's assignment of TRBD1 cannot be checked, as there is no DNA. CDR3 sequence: CASSSAGSGTANEKLFF.